This T cell receptor beta chain was profiled in a study of cytomegalovirus exposure and HLA in healthy donors. In the study overall: A prior analysis found fewer than 120 million unique TCR beta sequences from about 179 million T cells. Study-level results: The majority of TCR sequences were rare, yet some public TCRs appeared in many donors. Trimming of TCR beta V- and J-genes showed a link, identified in a later analysis, to a missense DCLRE1C variant.

On this clone itself: Its antigen is undetermined.

The primer mix had 60 Vbeta and 13 Jbeta primers. Sequenced by immunoSEQ multiplex PCR; TCRdb stores in-frame clones only, minus some. The table includes approximately 160,000 clones, 80% to 85% detected once. The V and J ends lost 4 bases and 6 bases respectively, with 7 bases between them. CDR3 length: 12 amino acids. Germline values: CDR1 SGHTA, CDR2 FQGNSA. This receptor was obtained from a girl aged 2-10 years in good health and CMV-seropositive. This chain uses TRBV7-2 with TRBJ1-5; D may be TRBD1 (6 bases). The sequencing sample was made of PBMCs. CDR3 sequence: CASSSTGQPQHF. The CDR3 DNA reads TGTGCCAGCAGCTCGACAGGTCAGCCCCAGCATTTT.